This section outlines one TCR beta chain sequence together with its context. Its specificity is unknown. The sample belongs to a study of CD8+ T cells in alopecia areata. Overall study: Disease severity was quantified as SALT score of affected scalp area.

Study results and limitations: Many expanded lesional clones stayed in scalp and blood while on tofacitinib.

Sequencing templates came from extracted RNA that was reverse transcribed into cDNA. Here immunoSEQ multiplex PCR was the method, and the copy in TCRdb shows in-frame clones only, minus some. The data hold around 290,000 clones, with nearly 60% observed a single time. The treatment denotes: oral pan-JAK inhibitor, 5-10 mg twice daily. The V end was cut by 3 bases, the J end by 3 bases, with 14 bases between. The CDR3 has 14 residues. The germline CDR1 and CDR2 sequences are GTSNPN and SVGIG (reference sequence). The sequence was obtained from a human donor with alopecia areata. The sequencing here drew on CD4+ T cells sorted from blood, taken at week 24, from a patient treated with tofacitinib. V and J are TRBV30 and TRBJ1-2; tentatively, D is TRBD1 (6 bases). The chain's CDR3 is CAWRGYRADYGYTF. The CDR3 region has the DNA TGTGCCTGGAGAGGTTACAGGGCTGACTATGGCTACACCTTC.